A selection of T cell receptor beta chains follows, all from one sample in a study of blood T cells in healthy people across ages. Each CDR3 protein gets one entry after TCRdb re-called the 5' RACE reads with MiXCR. Altogether roughly 2 million distinct CDR3 sequences are present, around 50% being singletons, with the ten largest covering around 2.1%. The sequencing input was blood. The receptors come from a woman aged 40 to 49 in good health. Each CDR3 is given with its conserved first and last residue. D genes are given only for firm matches. Only some rows state a clone size, as once, few, many or a class for expanded clones.

CDR3 length,J gene,clone size,D gene,V gene,CDR3 protein,CDR3 DNA
12,TRBJ2-4,few,TRBD2,TRBV6-1,CASSESGGVQYF,TGTGCCAGCAGTGAAAGCGGGGGGGTACAGTACTTC
16,TRBJ2-7,NA,TRBD2,TRBV5-1,CASSNNVGTRAYEQYF,TGCGCCAGCAGCAATAACGTCGGGACTAGGGCCTACGAGCAGTACTTC
13,TRBJ1-1,NA,NA,TRBV7-9,CASSLVSTSEAFF,TGTGCCAGCAGCTTAGTGTCCACCTCGGAAGCTTTCTTT
14,TRBJ2-1,NA,NA,TRBV5-6,CASAQAGGYNEQFF,TGTGCCAGCGCGCAGGCCGGGGGTTACAATGAGCAGTTCTTC
18,TRBJ2-3,few,TRBD2,TRBV5-1,CASSPRVSGAGGPDTQYF,TGCGCCAGCAGCCCCCGGGTATCGGGAGCGGGGGGACCAGATACGCAGTATTTT
17,TRBJ2-1,few,TRBD2,TRBV12-3/TRBV12-4,CASSYERGAFSYNEQFF,TGTGCCAGCAGTTATGAGCGGGGGGCCTTCTCCTACAATGAGCAGTTCTTC
17,TRBJ1-5,few,TRBD1,TRBV20-1,CSARAPRQGRSNQPQHF,TGCAGTGCTAGAGCCCCGCGACAGGGAAGGAGCAATCAGCCCCAGCATTTT
14,TRBJ1-6,NA,NA,TRBV20-1,CSAGSARINSPLHF,TGCAGTGCGGGGTCAGCACGGATCAATTCACCCCTCCACTTT
15,TRBJ2-5,NA,TRBD2,TRBV5-6,CASSLALAGEETQYF,TGTGCCAGCAGCTTGGCTCTAGCGGGGGAGGAGACCCAGTACTTC
15,TRBJ2-2,NA,NA,TRBV6-6,CASLMGAANTGELFF,TGTGCCAGCCTCATGGGAGCGGCGAACACCGGGGAGCTGTTTTTT
15,TRBJ2-1,few,TRBD2,TRBV7-2,CASTLGGGSYNEQFF,TGTGCCAGCACCCTGGGGGGGGGATCCTACAATGAGCAGTTCTTC
19,TRBJ2-7,NA,TRBD2,TRBV4-2,CASSQGISWPRGDYYEQYF,TGTGCCAGCAGCCAAGGGATAAGCTGGCCCCGAGGGGACTACTACGAGCAGTACTTC
17,TRBJ1-5,NA,NA,TRBV4-3,CASSQGLTENSNQPQHF,TGCGCCAGCAGCCAAGGTCTCACAGAAAATAGCAATCAGCCCCAGCATTTT
15,TRBJ2-6,once,TRBD2,TRBV10-2,CASWGGSSGANVLTF,TGCGCCAGTTGGGGGGGTAGCTCTGGGGCCAACGTCCTGACTTTC
15,TRBJ2-7,few,TRBD1,TRBV28,CASTLPGQGLHEQYF,TGTGCCAGCACCCTGCCGGGACAGGGGTTGCACGAGCAGTACTTC
14,TRBJ2-5,NA,TRBD1,TRBV4-3,CASSQGTQGATQYF,TGCGCCAGCAGCCAAGGGACCCAGGGGGCGACCCAGTACTTC
20,TRBJ2-3,NA,TRBD2,TRBV6-1,CASLSSGTSGGGGGTDTQYF,TGTGCCAGCCTTTCCTCCGGGACTAGCGGGGGGGGAGGGGGGACAGATACGCAGTATTTT
13,TRBJ1-4,few,TRBD1,TRBV5-5,CASSFTGGEKLFF,TGTGCCAGCAGCTTTACAGGGGGAGAAAAACTGTTTTTT
12,TRBJ1-4,NA,NA,TRBV24-1,CATSDYGEKLFF,TGTGCCACCAGTGACTACGGTGAAAAACTGTTTTTT
15,TRBJ2-1,NA,TRBD1,TRBV11-1,CATTSRDRGYNEQFF,TGTGCCACCACATCCCGGGACAGGGGCTACAATGAGCAGTTCTTC
14,TRBJ2-5,NA,NA,TRBV5-1,CASSPHIPEEGQYF,TGCGCCAGCAGCCCACATATCCCCGAGGAAGGACAGTACTTC
15,TRBJ2-6,many,NA,TRBV10-3,CAISEGGSGANVLTF,TGTGCCATCAGTGAGGGTGGTAGTGGGGCCAACGTCCTGACTTTC
19,TRBJ2-5,NA,TRBD2,TRBV28,CASSPTLAGARLYQETQYF,TGTGCCAGCAGTCCCACCCTAGCGGGGGCTCGTCTGTACCAAGAGACCCAGTACTTC
14,TRBJ2-7,few,TRBD2,TRBV24-1,CATSFGLAGNEQYF,TGTGCCACCAGTTTCGGGCTAGCGGGAAACGAGCAGTACTTC
17,TRBJ2-6,once,NA,TRBV20-1,CSARGRTENSGANVLTF,TGCAGTGCTAGGGGACGGACGGAGAACTCTGGGGCCAACGTCCTGACTTTC
16,TRBJ2-3,few,NA,TRBV4-2,CASSQAPGASTDTQYF,TGTGCCAGCAGCCAAGCTCCGGGGGCTAGCACAGATACGCAGTATTTT
14,TRBJ1-2,few,NA,TRBV5-1,CASSPTGASYGYTF,TGCGCCAGCAGCCCGACGGGGGCAAGCTATGGCTACACCTTC
13,TRBJ2-3,few,NA,TRBV6-2/TRBV6-3,CASGALKADTQYF,TGTGCCAGTGGGGCCCTTAAGGCAGATACGCAGTATTTT
15,TRBJ2-1,NA,TRBD1,TRBV7-9,CASSLIQGAMDEQFF,TGTGCCAGCAGCTTAATCCAGGGGGCTATGGATGAGCAGTTCTTC
16,TRBJ1-2,few,TRBD1,TRBV4-2,CASSQVTGTANYGYTF,TGTGCCAGCAGCCAAGTTACCGGGACAGCGAACTATGGCTACACCTTC
14,TRBJ2-7,few,NA,TRBV20-1,CSAERPAGGYEQYF,TGCAGTGCTGAGCGACCAGCAGGAGGATACGAGCAGTACTTC
13,TRBJ2-7,NA,NA,TRBV6-1,CASNHPGSYEQYF,TGTGCCAGCAACCACCCCGGTTCCTACGAGCAGTACTTC
13,TRBJ1-2,NA,NA,TRBV6-5,CASSYRDGHGYTF,TGTGCCAGCAGTTACCGGGACGGACATGGCTACACCTTC
14,TRBJ1-2,few,NA,TRBV7-8,CASRSDKKDYGYTF,TGTGCCAGCAGGTCTGACAAGAAGGACTATGGCTACACCTTC
15,TRBJ2-1,NA,TRBD2,TRBV20-1,CSAILAGGPYNEQFF,TGCAGTGCTATACTAGCGGGAGGGCCCTACAATGAGCAGTTCTTC
16,TRBJ2-7,NA,TRBD2,TRBV20-1,CSAPASGGRRSLEQYF,TGCAGTGCTCCAGCTAGCGGAGGACGCCGCTCCCTCGAGCAGTACTTC
15,TRBJ1-6,NA,NA,TRBV27,CASRPMTSLNSPLHF,TGTGCCAGCAGGCCCATGACTTCCCTTAATTCACCCCTCCACTTT
14,TRBJ1-4,NA,NA,TRBV25-1,CASSEIGGMGKLFF,TGTGCCAGCAGTGAAATCGGGGGCATGGGAAAACTGTTTTTT
14,TRBJ2-5,many,NA,TRBV7-2,CASSLVARQETQYF,TGTGCCAGCAGCTTAGTAGCACGCCAAGAGACCCAGTACTTC
14,TRBJ1-5,NA,TRBD1,TRBV9,CASSEGALFQPQHF,TGTGCCAGCAGCGAGGGGGCCTTGTTTCAGCCCCAGCATTTT
15,TRBJ2-1,NA,NA,TRBV2,CASTKGESSYNEQFF,TGTGCCAGCACTAAAGGGGAGAGCTCCTACAATGAGCAGTTCTTC
15,TRBJ2-7,NA,NA,TRBV7-2,CASSSDRKISCEQYF,TGTGCCAGCAGCTCCGACCGGAAAATCTCCTGCGAGCAGTACTTC
15,TRBJ1-6,few,NA,TRBV20-1,CSARDAGVVNSPLHF,TGCAGTGCTAGAGATGCAGGGGTCGTTAATTCACCCCTCCACTTT
14,TRBJ1-2,NA,NA,TRBV15,CATSRDPGVGGYTF,TGTGCCACCAGCAGAGATCCCGGGGTGGGTGGCTACACCTTC
17,TRBJ2-5,NA,NA,TRBV28,CASRKQGLSRNLETQYF,TGTGCCAGCAGAAAACAGGGTCTGAGTAGAAATTTGGAGACCCAGTACTTC
15,TRBJ2-3,NA,TRBD1,TRBV28,CASSYTGTGLDTQYF,TGTGCCAGCAGTTATACCGGGACAGGGTTAGATACGCAGTATTTT
17,TRBJ2-1,once,TRBD2,TRBV5-6,CASSSFPSLGGYNEQFF,TGTGCCAGCAGCTCCTTCCCGAGCCTGGGAGGGTACAATGAGCAGTTCTTC
16,TRBJ2-5,NA,NA,TRBV4-3,CASSQDMEGRQETQYF,TGCGCCAGCAGCCAAGACATGGAGGGGAGACAAGAGACCCAGTACTTC
14,TRBJ2-7,NA,TRBD2,TRBV28,CASSLGGGAHEQYF,TGTGCCAGCAGTTTAGGCGGGGGGGCCCACGAGCAGTACTTC
12,TRBJ2-5,NA,NA,TRBV20-1,CSASDLNNEQYF,TGCAGTGCTAGCGACCTCAACAATGAGCAGTACTTC
14,TRBJ1-2,few,TRBD1,TRBV7-9,CASSSPGGAYGYTF,TGTGCCAGCAGCTCACCAGGGGGCGCCTATGGCTACACCTTC
13,TRBJ2-5,NA,NA,TRBV20-1,CSASVGPLEGQYF,TGCAGTGCTAGTGTAGGGCCTTTGGAGGGCCAGTACTTC
16,TRBJ2-7,NA,NA,TRBV6-1,CASSPVRELGSYEQYF,TGTGCCAGCAGTCCGGTCCGGGAGTTGGGGTCCTACGAGCAGTACTTC